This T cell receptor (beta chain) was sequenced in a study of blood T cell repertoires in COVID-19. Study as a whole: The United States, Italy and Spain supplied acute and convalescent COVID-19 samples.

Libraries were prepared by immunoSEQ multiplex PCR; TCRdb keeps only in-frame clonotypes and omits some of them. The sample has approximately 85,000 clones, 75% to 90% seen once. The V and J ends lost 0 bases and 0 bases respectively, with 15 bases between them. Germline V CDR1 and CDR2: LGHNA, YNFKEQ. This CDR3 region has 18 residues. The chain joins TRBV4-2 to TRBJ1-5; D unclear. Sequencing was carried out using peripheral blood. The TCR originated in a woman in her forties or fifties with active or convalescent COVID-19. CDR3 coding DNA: TGTGCCAGCAGCCAAGAAGCTCCTCCGGTCGATAGCAATCAGCCCCAGCATTTT. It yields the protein CASSQEAPPVDSNQPQHF.